The table lists the clone carrying this T cell receptor beta chain with a count of one. The data are from a study of blood T cells in healthy people across ages. With a J-beta primer mix and a sample-barcoded 5' primer, a second PCR ran about 6 to 11 cycles. TCRdb called the 5' RACE reads again in MiXCR, with one record for every CDR3 protein. The sample has about 640,000 distinct CDR3 sequences, around three fifths seen once. V was cut by 0 bases and J by 9 bases, with 17 bases left in between. The CDR3 is 14 amino acids. Germline V lookup: CDR1 DFQATT, CDR2 SNEGSKA (reference sequence). Per-sample PBMC isolation yielded at least 6.5 million cells.

The TCR sequence derives from a man aged 55 to 69 in good health. The sample comprised blood. This sequence joins TRBV20-1 and TRBJ1-2; maybe TRBD1 (5 bases). The CDR3 DNA reads as TGCAGTGCTAGAGAGCCCGGGGGGGTCCTAAGCTACACCTTC. Its translation is CSAREPGGVLSYTF.